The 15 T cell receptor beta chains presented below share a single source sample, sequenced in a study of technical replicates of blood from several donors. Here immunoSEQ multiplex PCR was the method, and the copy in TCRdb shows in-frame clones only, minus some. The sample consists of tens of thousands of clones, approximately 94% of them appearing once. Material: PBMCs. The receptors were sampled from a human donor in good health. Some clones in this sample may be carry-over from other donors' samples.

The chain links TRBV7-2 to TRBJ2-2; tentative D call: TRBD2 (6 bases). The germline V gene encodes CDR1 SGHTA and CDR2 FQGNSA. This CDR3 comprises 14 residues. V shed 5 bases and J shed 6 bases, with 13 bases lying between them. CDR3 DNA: TGTGCCAGCAGCACCAGACTAGAGGCCGGGGAGCTGTTTTTT. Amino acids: CASSTRLEAGELFF.

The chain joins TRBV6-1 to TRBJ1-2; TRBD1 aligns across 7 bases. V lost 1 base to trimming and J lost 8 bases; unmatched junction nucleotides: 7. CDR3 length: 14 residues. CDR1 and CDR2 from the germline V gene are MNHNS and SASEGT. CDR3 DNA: TGTGCCAGCAGTGAAGGACCGACAGGGTACGGCTACACCTTC. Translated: CASSEGPTGYGYTF.

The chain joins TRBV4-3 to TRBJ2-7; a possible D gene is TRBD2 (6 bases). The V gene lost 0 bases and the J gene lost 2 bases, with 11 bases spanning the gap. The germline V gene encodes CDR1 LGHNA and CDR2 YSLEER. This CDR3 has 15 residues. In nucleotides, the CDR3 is TGCGCCAGCAGCCAAGATCGCGGGGTAACCTACGAGCAGTACTTC. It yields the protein CASSQDRGVTYEQYF.

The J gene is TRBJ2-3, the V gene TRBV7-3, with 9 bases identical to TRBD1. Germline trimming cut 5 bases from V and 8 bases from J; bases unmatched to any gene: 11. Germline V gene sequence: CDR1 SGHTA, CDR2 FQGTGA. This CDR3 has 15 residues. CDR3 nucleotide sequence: TGTGCCAGCAGCCCCGTGACAGGGGGAAGTTTTACGCAGTATTTT. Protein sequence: CASSPVTGGSFTQYF.

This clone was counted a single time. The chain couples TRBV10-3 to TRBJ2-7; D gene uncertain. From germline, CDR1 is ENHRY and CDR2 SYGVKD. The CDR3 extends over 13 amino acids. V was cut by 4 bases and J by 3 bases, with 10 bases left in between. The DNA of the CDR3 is TGTGCCATCAGTGGACAAGGCGACTACGAGCAGTACTTC. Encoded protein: CAISGQGDYEQYF.

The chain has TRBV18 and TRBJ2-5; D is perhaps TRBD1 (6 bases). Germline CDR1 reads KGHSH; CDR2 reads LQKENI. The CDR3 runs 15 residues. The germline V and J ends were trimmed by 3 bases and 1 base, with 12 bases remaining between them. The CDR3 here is CASSPATGLQETQYF. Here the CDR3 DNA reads TGTGCCAGCTCACCCGCGACAGGACTCCAAGAGACCCAGTACTTC.

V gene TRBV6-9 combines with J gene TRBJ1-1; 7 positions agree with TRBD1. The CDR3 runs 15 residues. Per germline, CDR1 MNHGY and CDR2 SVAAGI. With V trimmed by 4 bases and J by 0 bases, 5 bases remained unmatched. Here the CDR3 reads CASSFTGTVNTEAFF. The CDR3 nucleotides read TGTGCCAGCAGTTTTACCGGGACAGTGAACACTGAAGCTTTCTTT.

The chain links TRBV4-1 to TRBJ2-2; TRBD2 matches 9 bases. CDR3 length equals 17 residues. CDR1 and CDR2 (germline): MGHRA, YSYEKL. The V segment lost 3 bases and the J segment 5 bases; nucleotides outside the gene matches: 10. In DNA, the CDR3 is TGCGCCAGCAGCCAGGAGGTGGCGGGGGGGCCGACCGGGGAGCTGTTTTTT. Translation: CASSQEVAGGPTGELFF.

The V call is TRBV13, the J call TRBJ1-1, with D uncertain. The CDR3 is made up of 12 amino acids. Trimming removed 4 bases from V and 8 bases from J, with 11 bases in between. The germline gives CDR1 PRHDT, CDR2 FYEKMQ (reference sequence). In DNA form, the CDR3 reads TGTGCCAGCAGCTATCGGGGAACCGAAGCTTTCTTT. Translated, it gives CASSYRGTEAFF.

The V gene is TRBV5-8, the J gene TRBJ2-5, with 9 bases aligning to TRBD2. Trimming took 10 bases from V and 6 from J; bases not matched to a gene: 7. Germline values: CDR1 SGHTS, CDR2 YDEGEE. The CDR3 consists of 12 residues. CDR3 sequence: CAQGSGRQTQYF. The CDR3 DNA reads TGTGCCCAGGGAAGCGGGAGGCAGACCCAGTACTTC.

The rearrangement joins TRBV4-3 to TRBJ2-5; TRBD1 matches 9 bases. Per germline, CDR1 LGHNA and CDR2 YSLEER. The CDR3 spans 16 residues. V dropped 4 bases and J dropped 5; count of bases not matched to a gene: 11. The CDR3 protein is CASSPSGQGWGETQYF. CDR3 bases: TGCGCCAGCAGCCCCTCGGGACAGGGTTGGGGCGAGACCCAGTACTTC.

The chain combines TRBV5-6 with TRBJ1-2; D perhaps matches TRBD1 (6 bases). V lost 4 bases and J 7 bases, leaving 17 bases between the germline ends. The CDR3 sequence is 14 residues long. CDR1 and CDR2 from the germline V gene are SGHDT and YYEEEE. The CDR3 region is CASSTVRGVRGYTF. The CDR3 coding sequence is TGTGCCAGCAGCACCGTCAGGGGTGTTCGTGGCTACACCTTC.

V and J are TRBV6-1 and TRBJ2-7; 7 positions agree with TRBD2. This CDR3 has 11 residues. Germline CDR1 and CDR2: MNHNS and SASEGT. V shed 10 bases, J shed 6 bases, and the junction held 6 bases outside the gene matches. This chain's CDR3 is CATTGEGEQYF. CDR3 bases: TGTGCCACTACCGGGGAGGGCGAGCAGTACTTC.

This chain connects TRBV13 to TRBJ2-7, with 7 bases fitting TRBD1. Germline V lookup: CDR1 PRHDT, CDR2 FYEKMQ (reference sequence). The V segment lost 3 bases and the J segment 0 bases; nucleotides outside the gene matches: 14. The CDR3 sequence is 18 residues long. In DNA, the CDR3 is TGTGCCAGCAGCTTTCAGGGTGAGGCGACAGGGAGCTCCTACGAGCAGTACTTC. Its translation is CASSFQGEATGSSYEQYF.

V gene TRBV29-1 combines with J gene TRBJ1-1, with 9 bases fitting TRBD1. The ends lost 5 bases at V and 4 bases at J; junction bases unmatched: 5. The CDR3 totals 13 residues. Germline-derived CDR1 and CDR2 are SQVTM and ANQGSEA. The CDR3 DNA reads TGCAGCGTTACAGGGGGCGGTGGCACTGAAGCTTTCTTT. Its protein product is CSVTGGGGTEAFF.